This T cell receptor (beta chain) was found in a study of blood T cells in healthy people across ages. Study-wide results and limits: Among T cells, TCR beta diversity per million cells dropped roughly linearly as age rose.

Using a J-beta primer mix together with a sample-barcoded 5' primer, a second PCR was run for about 6 to 11 cycles. A single record per CDR3 protein comes from TCRdb applying MiXCR to the 5' RACE reads. The profile shows 600,000 to 1,000,000 distinct CDR3 sequences, approximately 25% of them singletons. A few counts support this clonotype. No antigen is known for it. Germline V gives CDR1 MDHEN, CDR2 SYDVKM. The CDR3 is made up of 13 amino acids. With 6 bases removed from V and 6 bases from J, the gap between germline ends came to 15 bases. Samples each had at least 5 micrograms of total RNA extracted. These data were also reused for a study on T cells of mothers and their children. In that study: For each mother, over 8.5 million TCR beta CDR3 reads were obtained, and for each child, some 3 million. In both related and unrelated pairs, TCR recombination output is shaped similarly by thymic selection.

This chain links TRBV28 with TRBJ2-7; weak D call: TRBD2 (5 bases). Sequenced sample: blood. The TCR was taken from a boy aged 10-17 years in good health. The CDR3 loop reads CASSSIPRGEQYF. CDR3 nucleotide sequence: TGTGCCAGCAGCTCCATTCCTCGGGGCGAGCAGTACTTC.